This T cell receptor (beta chain) was captured in a study of cytomegalovirus exposure and HLA in healthy donors. As for the study in general: Out of fewer than 400 genotyped donors, about 80% belonged to the Caucasian-associated ancestry cluster.

With 4 bases clipped from V and 3 bases from J, the junction kept 9 bases outside the gene matches. This CDR3 is 15 amino acids long. Germline loops: CDR1 SEHNR, CDR2 FQNEAQ (reference sequence). Use of 60 Vbeta and 13 Jbeta primers characterized the PCR. TCRdb's copy holds only in-frame clones and misses some; the assay was immunoSEQ multiplex PCR. The sample has under 250,000 clones, about 86% seen once. Sequencing used PBMCs. The TCR was taken from a woman aged 55-69 years in good health and CMV-seropositive. V usage is TRBV7-9 and J usage is TRBJ2-7; TRBD1 aligns across 7 bases. The CDR3 protein is CASSSDRLALYEQYF. The CDR3 nucleotides read TGTGCCAGCAGCTCGGACAGGTTGGCGCTCTACGAGCAGTACTTC.